Below are 3 T cell receptor beta chains sequenced from a single sample in a study of beta chain features in type 1 diabetes. cDNA synthesis used the whole RNA isolate, giving expressed TCRB sequences. TCRdb's copy holds only in-frame clones and misses some; the assay was immunoSEQ multiplex PCR. This table has 450,000 to 600,000 clones, 30% appearing once. Sequencing was performed on naive CD4+ T cells from blood. These receptors came from a man aged 18 to 30 in good health.

The table lists this clone with a few counts. This chain joins TRBV30 and TRBJ2-4; D unresolved. Germline CDR1 reads GTSNPN; CDR2 reads SVGIG (reference sequence). With 3 bases removed from V and 0 bases from J, the gap between germline ends came to 9 bases. CDR3 size: 14 residues. This chain's CDR3 is CAWRAYLAKNIQYF. The CDR3 region has the DNA TGTGCCTGGAGGGCCTACTTAGCCAAAAACATTCAGTACTTC. Full variable domain (remainder filled in from reference TRBV30 and TRBJ2-4): SQTIHQWPATLVQPVGSPLSLECTVEGTSNPNLYWYRQAAGRGLQLLFYSVGIGQISSEVPQNLSASRPQDRQFILSSKKLLLSDSGFYLCAWRAYLAKNIQYFGAGTRLSVL.

This clone was picked up a small number of times. The chain is built from TRBV10-3 and TRBJ2-3, with 7 positions matching TRBD2. Germline CDR1 ENHRY, CDR2 SYGVKD. The CDR3 length is 13 residues. The ends lost 10 bases at V and 2 bases at J; junction bases unmatched: 6. CDR3 bases: TGTGCCAGCCGTGGGACTATCACAGATACGCAGTATTTT. Residues: CASRGTITDTQYF.

The chain links TRBV7-2 to TRBJ2-7; 8 nucleotides align to TRBD1. Germline assignment: CDR1 SGHTA and CDR2 FQGNSA. The CDR3 is 14 residues long. Losses at the gene ends were 5 bases for V and 6 bases for J; bases not matched to a gene: 9. CDR3 in amino acids: CASSPWTGTFEQYF. Written as DNA, the CDR3 is TGTGCCAGCAGCCCATGGACAGGGACCTTCGAGCAGTACTTC.